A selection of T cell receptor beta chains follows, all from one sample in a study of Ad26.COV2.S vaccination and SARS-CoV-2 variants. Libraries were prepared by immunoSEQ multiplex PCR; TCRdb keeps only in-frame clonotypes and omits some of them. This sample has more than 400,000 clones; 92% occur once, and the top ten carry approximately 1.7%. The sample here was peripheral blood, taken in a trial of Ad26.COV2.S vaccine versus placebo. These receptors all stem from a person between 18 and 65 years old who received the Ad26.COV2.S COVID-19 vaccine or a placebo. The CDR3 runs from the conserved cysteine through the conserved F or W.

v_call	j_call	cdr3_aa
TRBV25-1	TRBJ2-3	CASTRAGGDTQYF
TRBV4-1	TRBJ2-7	CASSQGQGAGSYEQYF
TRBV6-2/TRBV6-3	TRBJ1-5	CASRYQGQGPGTQHF
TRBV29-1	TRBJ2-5	CSVEGGLAEYQETQYF
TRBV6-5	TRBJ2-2	CASSPGTRIGELFF
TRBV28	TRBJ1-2	CASGGGWNYGYTF
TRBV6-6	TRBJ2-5	CAIRIELQGETQYF
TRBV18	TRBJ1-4	CASSPSAETNEKLFF
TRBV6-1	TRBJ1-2	CASSEVVGGGYNYGYTF
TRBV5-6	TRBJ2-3	CASSFRDTQYF
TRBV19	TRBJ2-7	CASSSGQSYEQYF
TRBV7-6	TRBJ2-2	CASYDPLNTGELFF
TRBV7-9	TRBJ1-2	CASSSAGGGGYGYTF
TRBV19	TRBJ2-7	CASSSGRVLGEQYF
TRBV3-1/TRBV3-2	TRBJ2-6	CASSQEPGGGPSGANVLTF
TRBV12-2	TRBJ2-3	CASRLWSGARTDTQYF
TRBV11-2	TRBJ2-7	CASSLAGTGVREQYF
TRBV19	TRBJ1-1	CASSKGATEAFF